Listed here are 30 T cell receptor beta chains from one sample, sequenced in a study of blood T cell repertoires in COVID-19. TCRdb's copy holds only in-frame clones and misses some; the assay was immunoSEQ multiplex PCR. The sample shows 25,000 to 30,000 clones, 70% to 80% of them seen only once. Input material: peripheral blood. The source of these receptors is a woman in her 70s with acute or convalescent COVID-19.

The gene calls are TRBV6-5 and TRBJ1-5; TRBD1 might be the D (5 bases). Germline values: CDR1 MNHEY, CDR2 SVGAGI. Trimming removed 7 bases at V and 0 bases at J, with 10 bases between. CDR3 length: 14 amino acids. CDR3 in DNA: TGTGCCAGCATCGACAGTAATAGCAATCAGCCCCAGCATTTT. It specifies CASIDSNSNQPQHF.

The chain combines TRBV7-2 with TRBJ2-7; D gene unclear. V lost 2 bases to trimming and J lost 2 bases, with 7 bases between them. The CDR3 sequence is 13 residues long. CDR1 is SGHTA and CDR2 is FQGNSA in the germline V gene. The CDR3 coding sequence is TGTGCCAGCAGCTTAAAAAGCCCCTACGAGCAGTACTTC. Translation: CASSLKSPYEQYF.

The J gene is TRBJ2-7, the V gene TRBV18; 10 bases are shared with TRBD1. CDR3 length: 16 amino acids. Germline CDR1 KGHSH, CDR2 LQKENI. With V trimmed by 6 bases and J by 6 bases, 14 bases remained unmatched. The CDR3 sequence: CASSASSGTGDREQYF. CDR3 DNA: TGTGCCAGCTCGGCGAGCTCCGGGACAGGGGATCGCGAGCAGTACTTC.

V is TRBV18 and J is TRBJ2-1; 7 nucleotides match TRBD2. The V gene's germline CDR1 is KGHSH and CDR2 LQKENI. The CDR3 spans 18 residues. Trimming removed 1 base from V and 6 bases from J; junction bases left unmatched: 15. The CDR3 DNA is TGTGCCAGCTCACCACAACTAGGTTCCCTGGGCGGGGGCAATGAGCAGTTCTTC. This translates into CASSPQLGSLGGGNEQFF.

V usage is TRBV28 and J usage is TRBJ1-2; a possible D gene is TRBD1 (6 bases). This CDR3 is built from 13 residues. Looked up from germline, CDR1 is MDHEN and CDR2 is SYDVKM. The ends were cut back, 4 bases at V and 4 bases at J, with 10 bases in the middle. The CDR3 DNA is TGTGCCAGCAGTTCAGGACAGTTCTATGGCTACACCTTC. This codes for CASSSGQFYGYTF.

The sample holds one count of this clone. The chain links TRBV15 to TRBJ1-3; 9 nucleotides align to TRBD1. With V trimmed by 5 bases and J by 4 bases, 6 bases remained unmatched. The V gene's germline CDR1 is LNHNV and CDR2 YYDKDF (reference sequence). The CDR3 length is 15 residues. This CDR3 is CATSPGQGMGNTIYF. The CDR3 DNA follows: TGTGCCACCAGCCCCGGACAGGGGATGGGAAACACCATATATTTT.

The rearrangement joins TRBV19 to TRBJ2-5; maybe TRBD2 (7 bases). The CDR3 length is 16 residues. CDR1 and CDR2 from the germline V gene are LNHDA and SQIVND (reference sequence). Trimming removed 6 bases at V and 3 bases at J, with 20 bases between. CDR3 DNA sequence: TGTGCCAGTAGCACCTGGGGGCGGGAGATGGAAGAGACCCAGTACTTC. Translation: CASSTWGREMEETQYF.

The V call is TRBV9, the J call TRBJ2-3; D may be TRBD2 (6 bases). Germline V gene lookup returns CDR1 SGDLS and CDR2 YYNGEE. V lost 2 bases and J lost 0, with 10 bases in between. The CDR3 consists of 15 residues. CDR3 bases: TGTGCCAGCAGCGTCCTAGCGACGAGCACAGATACGCAGTATTTT. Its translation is CASSVLATSTDTQYF. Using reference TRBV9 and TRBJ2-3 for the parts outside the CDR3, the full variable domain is DSGVTQTPKHLITATGQRVTLRCSPRSGDLSVYWYQQSLDQGLQFLIQYYNGEERAKGNILERFSAQQFPDLHSELNLSSLELGDSALYFCASSVLATSTDTQYFGPGTRLTVL.

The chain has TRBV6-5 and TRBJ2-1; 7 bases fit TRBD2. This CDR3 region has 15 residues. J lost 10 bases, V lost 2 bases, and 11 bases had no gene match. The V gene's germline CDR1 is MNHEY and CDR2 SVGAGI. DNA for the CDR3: TGTGCCAGCAGTTACGGTGCGGGAGTTGGGATGGAGCAGTTCTTC. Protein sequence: CASSYGAGVGMEQFF.

The DNA of the CDR3 is TGTGCCACGGGACAGTTGACAGATACGCAGTATTTT. This encodes CATGQLTDTQYF. The chain has TRBV28 and TRBJ2-3; 7 nucleotides match TRBD1. CDR1 and CDR2 (germline): MDHEN, SYDVKM. V dropped 10 bases and J dropped 3; count of bases not matched to a gene: 4. The CDR3 is made up of 12 amino acids. Drawing the rest from reference TRBV28 and TRBJ2-3, the complete variable domain is DVKVTQSSRYLVKRTGEKVFLECVQDMDHENMFWYRQDPGLGLRLIYFSYDVKMKEKGDIPEGYSVSREKKERFSLILESASTNQTSMYLCATGQLTDTQYFGPGTRLTVL.

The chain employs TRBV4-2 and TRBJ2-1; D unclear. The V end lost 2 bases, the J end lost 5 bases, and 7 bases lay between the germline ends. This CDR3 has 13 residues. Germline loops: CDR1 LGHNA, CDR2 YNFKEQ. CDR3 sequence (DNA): TGTGCCAGCAGCCAATGGCAGAACAATGAGCAGTTCTTC. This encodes CASSQWQNNEQFF.

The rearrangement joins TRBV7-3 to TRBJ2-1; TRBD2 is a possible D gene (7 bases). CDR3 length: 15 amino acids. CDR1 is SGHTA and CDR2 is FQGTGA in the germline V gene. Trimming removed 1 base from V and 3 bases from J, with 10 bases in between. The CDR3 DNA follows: TGTGCCAGCAGCTTAAACAGGGAGGGCTACAATGAGCAGTTCTTC. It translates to CASSLNREGYNEQFF.

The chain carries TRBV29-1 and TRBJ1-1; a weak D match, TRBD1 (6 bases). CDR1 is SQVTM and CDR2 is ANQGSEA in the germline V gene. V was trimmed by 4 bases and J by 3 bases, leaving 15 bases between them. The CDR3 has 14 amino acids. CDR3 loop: CSVVLDSMYTEAFF. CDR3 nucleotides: TGCAGCGTTGTACTGGACAGTATGTACACTGAAGCTTTCTTT.

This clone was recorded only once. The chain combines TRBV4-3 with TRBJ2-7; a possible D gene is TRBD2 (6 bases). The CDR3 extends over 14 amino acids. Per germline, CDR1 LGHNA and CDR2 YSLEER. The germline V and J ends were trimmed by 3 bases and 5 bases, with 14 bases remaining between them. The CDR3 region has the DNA TGCGCCAGCAGCCATCGGGGGATGGGGGACGAGCAGTACTTC. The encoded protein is CASSHRGMGDEQYF.

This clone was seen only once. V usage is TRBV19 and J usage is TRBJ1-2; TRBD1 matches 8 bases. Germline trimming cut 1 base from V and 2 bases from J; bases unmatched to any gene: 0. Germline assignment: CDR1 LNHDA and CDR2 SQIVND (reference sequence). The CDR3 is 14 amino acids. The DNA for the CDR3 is TGTGCCAGTAGTATAGGACAGGGGAACTATGGCTACACCTTC. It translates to CASSIGQGNYGYTF.

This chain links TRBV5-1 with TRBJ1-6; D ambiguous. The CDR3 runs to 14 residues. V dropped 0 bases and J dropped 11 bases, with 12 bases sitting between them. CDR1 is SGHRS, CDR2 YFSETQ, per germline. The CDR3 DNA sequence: TGCGCCAGCAGCTTGGATACGGAGGTAACACCCCTCCACTTT. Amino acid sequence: CASSLDTEVTPLHF. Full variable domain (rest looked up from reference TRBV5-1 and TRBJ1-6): KAGVTQTPRYLIKTRGQQVTLSCSPISGHRSVSWYQQTPGQGLQFLFEYFSETQRNKGNFPGRFSGRQFSNSRSEMNVSTLELGDSALYLCASSLDTEVTPLHFGNGTRLTVT.

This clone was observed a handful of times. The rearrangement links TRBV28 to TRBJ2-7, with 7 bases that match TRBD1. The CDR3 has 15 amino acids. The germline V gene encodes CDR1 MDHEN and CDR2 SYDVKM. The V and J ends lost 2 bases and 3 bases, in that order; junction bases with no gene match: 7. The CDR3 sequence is CASSLPADRVYEQYF. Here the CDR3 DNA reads TGTGCCAGCAGTTTACCCGCCGACAGGGTCTACGAGCAGTACTTC.

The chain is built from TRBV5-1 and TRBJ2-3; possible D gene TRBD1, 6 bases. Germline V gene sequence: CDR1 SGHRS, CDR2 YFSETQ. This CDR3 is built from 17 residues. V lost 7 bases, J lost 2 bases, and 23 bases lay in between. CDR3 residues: CASRNSRTDSLTDTQYF. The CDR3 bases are TGCGCCAGCCGAAACTCTAGGACAGATAGTCTCACAGATACGCAGTATTTT.

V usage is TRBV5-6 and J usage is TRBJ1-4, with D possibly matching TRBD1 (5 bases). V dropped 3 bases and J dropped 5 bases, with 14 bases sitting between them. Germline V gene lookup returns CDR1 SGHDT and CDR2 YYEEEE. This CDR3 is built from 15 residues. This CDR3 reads CASSSSWGVNEKLFF. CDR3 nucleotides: TGTGCCAGCAGCTCGTCCTGGGGGGTCAATGAAAAACTGTTTTTT.

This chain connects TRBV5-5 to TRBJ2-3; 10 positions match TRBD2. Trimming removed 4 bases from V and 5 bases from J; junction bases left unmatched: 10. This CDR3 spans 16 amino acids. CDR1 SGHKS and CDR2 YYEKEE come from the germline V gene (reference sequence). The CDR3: CASSRAAGGLEDTQYF. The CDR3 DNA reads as TGTGCCAGCAGCCGCGCAGCGGGGGGGCTCGAAGATACGCAGTATTTT.

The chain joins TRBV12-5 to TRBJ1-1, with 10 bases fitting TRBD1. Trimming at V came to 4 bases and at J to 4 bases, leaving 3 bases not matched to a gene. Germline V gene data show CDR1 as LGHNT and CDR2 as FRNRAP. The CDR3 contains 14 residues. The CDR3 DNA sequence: TGTGCTAGTGGTTCGGGGACAGGGGCCACTGAAGCTTTCTTT. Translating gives CASGSGTGATEAFF.

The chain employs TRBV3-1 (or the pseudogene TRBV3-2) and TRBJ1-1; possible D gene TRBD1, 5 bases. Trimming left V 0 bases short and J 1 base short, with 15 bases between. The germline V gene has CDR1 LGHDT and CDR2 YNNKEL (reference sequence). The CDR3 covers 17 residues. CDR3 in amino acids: CASSQDPPGRGNTEAFF. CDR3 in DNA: TGTGCCAGCAGCCAAGATCCCCCGGGTAGGGGGAACACTGAAGCTTTCTTT.

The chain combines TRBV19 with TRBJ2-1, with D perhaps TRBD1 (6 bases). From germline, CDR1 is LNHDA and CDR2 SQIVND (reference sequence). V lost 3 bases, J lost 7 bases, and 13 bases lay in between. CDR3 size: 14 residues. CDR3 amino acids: CASSIGGAKNEQFF. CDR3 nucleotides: TGTGCCAGTAGTATTGGGGGCGCGAAAAATGAGCAGTTCTTC.

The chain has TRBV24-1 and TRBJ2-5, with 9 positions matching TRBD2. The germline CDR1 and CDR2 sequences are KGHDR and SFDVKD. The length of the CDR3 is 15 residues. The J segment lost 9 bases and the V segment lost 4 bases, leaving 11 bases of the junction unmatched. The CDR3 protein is CATSDPRSSGEAQYF. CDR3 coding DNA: TGTGCCACCAGTGACCCGAGGTCTAGCGGGGAAGCCCAGTACTTC.

Here the CDR3 DNA reads TGTGCCAGCAGCAAAGGAGGTCAGCAAGAGACCCAGTACTTC. Translated, it gives CASSKGGQQETQYF. The V call is TRBV21-1, the J call TRBJ2-5; the table's D call of TRBD2 was not tested on the DNA. TRBV21-1 is tagged as a pseudogene. The CDR3 is made up of 14 amino acids.

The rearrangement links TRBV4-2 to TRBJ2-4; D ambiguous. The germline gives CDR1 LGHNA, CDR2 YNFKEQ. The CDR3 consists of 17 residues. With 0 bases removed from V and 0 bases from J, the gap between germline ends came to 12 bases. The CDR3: CASSQDQAELAKNIQYF. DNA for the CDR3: TGTGCCAGCAGCCAAGATCAGGCAGAGCTAGCCAAAAACATTCAGTACTTC.

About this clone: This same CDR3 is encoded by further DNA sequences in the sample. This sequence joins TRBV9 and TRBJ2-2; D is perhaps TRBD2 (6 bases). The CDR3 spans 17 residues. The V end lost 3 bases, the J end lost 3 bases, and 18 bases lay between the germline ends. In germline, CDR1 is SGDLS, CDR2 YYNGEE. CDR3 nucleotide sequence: TGTGCCAGCAGCGCCACGGTCATGGCGGGGTACACCGGGGAGCTGTTTTTT. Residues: CASSATVMAGYTGELFF.

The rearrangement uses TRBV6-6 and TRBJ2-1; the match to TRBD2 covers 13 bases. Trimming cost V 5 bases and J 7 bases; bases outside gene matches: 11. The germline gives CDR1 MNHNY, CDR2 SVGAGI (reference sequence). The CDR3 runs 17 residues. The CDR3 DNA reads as TGTGCCAGCAGTCTTTGGACTAGCGGGAGTAAGAGTAATGAGCAGTTCTTC. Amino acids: CASSLWTSGSKSNEQFF.

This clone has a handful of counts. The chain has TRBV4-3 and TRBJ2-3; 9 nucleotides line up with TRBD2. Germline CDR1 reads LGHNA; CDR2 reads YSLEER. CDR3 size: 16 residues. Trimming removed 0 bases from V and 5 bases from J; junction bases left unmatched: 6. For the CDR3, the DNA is TGCGCCAGCAGCCAAGAAGGGCGGGGGGGCCGAGATACGCAGTATTTT. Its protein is CASSQEGRGGRDTQYF.

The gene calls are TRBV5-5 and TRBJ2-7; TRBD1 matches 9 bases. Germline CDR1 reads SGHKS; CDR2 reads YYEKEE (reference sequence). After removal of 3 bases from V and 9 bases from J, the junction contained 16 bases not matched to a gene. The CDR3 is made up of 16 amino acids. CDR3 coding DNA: TGTGCCAGCAGCTCCCGACAGGGGGGGAAGTACGAGCGGCAGTACTTC. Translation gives CASSSRQGGKYERQYF.